The rows below give T cell receptor beta chains drawn from one sample of a study of T cells in Graves' hyperthyroidism and ophthalmopathy. Via MiXCR, TCRdb re-called the multiplex PCR reads, giving one row per CDR3 protein. The repertoire holds some 98,000 distinct CDR3 sequences, with roughly 40% as singletons. The source material was peripheral blood or thyroid tissue (not recorded which). Every receptor here comes from a woman in her twenties or thirties with Graves' hyperthyroidism. Each CDR3 is given with its conserved first and last residue. Size is stated for part of the rows, as once, few or many counts, or as a class when the clone is expanded.

CDR3: CASSLGGMTSTDTQYF
size: NA
V: TRBV5-1
J: TRBJ2-3

CDR3: CASSYGYSNQPQHF
size: many
V: TRBV2
J: TRBJ1-5

CDR3: CSAWLAGAYEQYF
size: many
V: TRBV20-1
J: TRBJ2-7

CDR3: CASTLWPFGTGELFF
size: many
V: TRBV5-1
J: TRBJ2-2

CDR3: CASTPLRGQHRRTEAFF
size: many
V: TRBV12-3/TRBV12-4
J: TRBJ1-1

CDR3: CATSRGPTNEKLFF
size: NA
V: TRBV15
J: TRBJ1-4

CDR3: CASSYEGYSNQPQHF
size: many
V: TRBV12-3/TRBV12-4
J: TRBJ1-5

CDR3: CASSPLRGVTEAFF
size: NA
V: TRBV27
J: TRBJ1-1

CDR3: CASSLGVSYNSPLHF
size: many
V: TRBV5-8
J: TRBJ1-6

CDR3: CSARDYRRSYYGYTF
size: many
V: TRBV20-1
J: TRBJ1-2

CDR3: CATSRVLSDGPWGSYEQYF
size: many
V: TRBV15
J: TRBJ2-7

CDR3: CATSSLDSRNQPQHF
size: NA
V: TRBV15
J: TRBJ1-5

CDR3: CASSARIAGREDEQYF
size: many
V: TRBV7-9
J: TRBJ2-7

CDR3: CASRGGGGGGYERYF
size: NA
V: TRBV2
J: TRBJ2-7

CDR3: CAIGQGVWPQHF
size: NA
V: TRBV10-3
J: TRBJ1-5

CDR3: CASSSGRVLTEQYF
size: once
V: TRBV7-6
J: TRBJ2-7

CDR3: CASSLAGNTYEQYF
size: many
V: TRBV7-9
J: TRBJ2-7

CDR3: CASSPQGYTF
size: NA
V: TRBV9
J: TRBJ1-2

CDR3: CASSPGTSVGGELFF
size: NA
V: TRBV7-8
J: TRBJ2-2

CDR3: CATSRTGVSGELFF
size: few
V: TRBV15
J: TRBJ2-2

CDR3: CATSRGTGGVIQPQHF
size: many
V: TRBV15
J: TRBJ1-5

CDR3: CARGANIEKLFF
size: NA
V: TRBV2
J: TRBJ1-4

CDR3: CASSQYAEVLF
size: NA
V: TRBV5-5
J: TRBJ1-1

CDR3: CASSSRGGARTEAFF
size: many
V: TRBV5-8
J: TRBJ1-1

CDR3: CASKVLGASTGELFF
size: few
V: TRBV27
J: TRBJ2-2

CDR3: CASSQGAGRANVLTF
size: NA
V: TRBV2
J: TRBJ2-6

CDR3: CASSISGGSNQPQHF
size: many
V: TRBV9
J: TRBJ1-5

CDR3: CASSVGGGLAHNEQFF
size: NA
V: TRBV9
J: TRBJ2-1

CDR3: CASSHADRADEKLFF
size: NA
V: TRBV2
J: TRBJ1-4

CDR3: CASSPPSVNYGYTF
size: many
V: TRBV18
J: TRBJ1-2